This T cell receptor (beta chain) comes out of a study of cytomegalovirus exposure and HLA in healthy donors. Study-wide findings and caveats: It was approximately 160 TCR beta chains that were listed as cytomegalovirus-associated.

Some clones are missing from TCRdb's copy, which holds only in-frame ones; the method was immunoSEQ multiplex PCR. The sample shows 97,000 or so clones, more than 85% of them seen only once. This clone was seen just once. Its antigen is currently unknown. The V end was cut by 5 bases, the J end by 0 bases, with 8 bases between. This CDR3 is 14 amino acids long. CDR1 and CDR2 (germline): SGHAT, FQNNGV. This TCR derives from a man younger than 35 in good health and CMV-seropositive. Sequencing input: PBMCs. The J gene is TRBJ1-3, the V gene TRBV11-2; D possibly corresponds to TRBD1 (6 bases). CDR3 loop: CASSRTDSGNTIYF. The CDR3 bases are TGTGCCAGCAGCCGGACAGACTCTGGAAACACCATATATTTT.